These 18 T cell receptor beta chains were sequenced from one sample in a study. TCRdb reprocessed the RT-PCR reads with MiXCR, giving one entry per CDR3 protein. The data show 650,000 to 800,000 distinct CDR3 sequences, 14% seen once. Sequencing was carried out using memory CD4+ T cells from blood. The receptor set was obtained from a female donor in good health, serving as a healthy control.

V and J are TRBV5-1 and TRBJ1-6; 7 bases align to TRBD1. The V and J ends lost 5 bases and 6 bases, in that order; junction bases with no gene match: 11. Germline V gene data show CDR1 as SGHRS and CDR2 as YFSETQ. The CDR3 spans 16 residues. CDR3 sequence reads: CASRNQPGGGNSPLHF. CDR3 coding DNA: TGCGCCAGCAGAAATCAACCAGGGGGGGGTAATTCACCCCTCCACTTT.

The DNA for the CDR3 is TGTGCCAGCAGTGAATTGTTTTCCGGGAGCAATGAGCAGTTCTTC. This encodes CASSELFSGSNEQFF. This chain joins TRBV25-1 and TRBJ2-1; D may be TRBD2 (6 bases). The CDR3 sequence is 15 residues long. The V gene's germline CDR1 is MGHDK and CDR2 SYGVNS. V was cut by 1 base and J by 6 bases, with 13 bases left in between. The full variable domain, in which reference TRBV25-1 and TRBJ2-1 provide the parts outside the CDR3, is EADIYQTPRYLVIGTGKKITLECSQTMGHDKMYWYQQDPGMELHLIHYSYGVNSTEKGDLSSESTVSRIRTEHFPLTLESARPSHTSQYLCASSELFSGSNEQFFGPGTRLTVL.

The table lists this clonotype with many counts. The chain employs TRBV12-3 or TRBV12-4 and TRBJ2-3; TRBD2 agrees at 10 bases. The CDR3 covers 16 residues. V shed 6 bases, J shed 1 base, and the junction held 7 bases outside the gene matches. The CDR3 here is CASSPRLAGGTDTQYF. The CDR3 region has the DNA TGTGCCAGCAGCCCCCGGCTAGCGGGGGGCACAGATACGCAGTATTTT.

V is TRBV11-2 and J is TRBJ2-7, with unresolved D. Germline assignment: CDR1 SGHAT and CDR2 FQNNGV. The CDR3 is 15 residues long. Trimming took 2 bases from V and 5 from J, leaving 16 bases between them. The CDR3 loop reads CASSLTSLYTDEQYF. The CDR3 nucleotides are TGTGCCAGCAGCTTAACCTCCCTTTATACGGACGAGCAGTACTTC.

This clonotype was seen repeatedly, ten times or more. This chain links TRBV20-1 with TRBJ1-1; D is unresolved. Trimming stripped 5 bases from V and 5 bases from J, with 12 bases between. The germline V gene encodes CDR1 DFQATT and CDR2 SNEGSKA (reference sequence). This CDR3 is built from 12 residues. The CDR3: CSAYGSETEAFF. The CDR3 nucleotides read TGCAGTGCTTACGGGTCCGAGACTGAAGCTTTCTTT.

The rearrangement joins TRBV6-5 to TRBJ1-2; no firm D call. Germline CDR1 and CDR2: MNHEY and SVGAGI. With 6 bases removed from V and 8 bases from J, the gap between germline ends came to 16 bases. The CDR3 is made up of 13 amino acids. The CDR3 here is CASRDPGTGGYTF. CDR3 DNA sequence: TGTGCCAGCAGAGACCCGGGAACGGGAGGCTACACCTTC.

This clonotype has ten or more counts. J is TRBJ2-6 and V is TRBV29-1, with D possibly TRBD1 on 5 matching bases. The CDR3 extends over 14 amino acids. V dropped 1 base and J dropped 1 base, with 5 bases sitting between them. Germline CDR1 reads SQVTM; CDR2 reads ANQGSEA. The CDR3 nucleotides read TGCAGCGTTGAAGGACAGTCTGGGGCCAACGTCCTGACTTTC. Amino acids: CSVEGQSGANVLTF.

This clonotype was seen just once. The DNA for the CDR3 is TGTGCCAGCAGCGCCTTCGGGACAGGGTACAATGAGCAGTTCTTC. Translating gives CASSAFGTGYNEQFF. This rearrangement joins TRBV11-3 to TRBJ2-1, with 9 bases matching TRBD1. Looked up from germline, CDR1 is SGHNT and CDR2 is YENEEA. The V and J ends lost 5 bases and 4 bases, in that order; junction bases with no gene match: 6. CDR3 length: 15 residues.

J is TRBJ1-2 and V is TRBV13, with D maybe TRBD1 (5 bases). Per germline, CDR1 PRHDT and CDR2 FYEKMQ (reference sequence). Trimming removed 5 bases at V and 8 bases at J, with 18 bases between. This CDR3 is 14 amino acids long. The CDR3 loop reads CASSTGDRPWGYTF. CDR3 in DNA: TGTGCCAGCAGCACCGGGGACCGTCCTTGGGGCTACACCTTC.

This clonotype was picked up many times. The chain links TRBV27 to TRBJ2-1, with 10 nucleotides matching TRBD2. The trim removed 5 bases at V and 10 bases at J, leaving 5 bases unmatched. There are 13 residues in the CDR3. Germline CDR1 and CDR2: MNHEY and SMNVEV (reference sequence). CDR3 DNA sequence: TGTGCCAGCAGTAAACTAGCGGGGTCCGAGCAGTTCTTC. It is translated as CASSKLAGSEQFF.

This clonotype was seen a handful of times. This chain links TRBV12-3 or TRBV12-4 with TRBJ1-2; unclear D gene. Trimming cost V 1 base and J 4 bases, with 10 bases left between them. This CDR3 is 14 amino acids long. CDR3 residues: CASSLDPRVYGYTF. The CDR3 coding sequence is TGTGCCAGCAGTTTAGACCCGCGGGTCTATGGCTACACCTTC.

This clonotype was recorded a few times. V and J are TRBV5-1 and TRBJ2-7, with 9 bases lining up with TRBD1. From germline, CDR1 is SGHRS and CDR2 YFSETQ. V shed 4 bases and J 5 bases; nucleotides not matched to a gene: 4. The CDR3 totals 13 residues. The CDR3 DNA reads TGCGCCAGCAGCGCGGACAGGGGCCACGAGCAGTACTTC. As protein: CASSADRGHEQYF.

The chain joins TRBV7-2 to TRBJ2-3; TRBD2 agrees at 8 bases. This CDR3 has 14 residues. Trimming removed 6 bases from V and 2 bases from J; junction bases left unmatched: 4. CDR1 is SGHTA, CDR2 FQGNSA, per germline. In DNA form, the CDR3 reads TGTGCCAGCAGATCGGGACTAGTCACAGATACGCAGTATTTT. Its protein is CASRSGLVTDTQYF.

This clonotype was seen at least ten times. DNA for the CDR3: TGTGCCAGCAGCCGCCCCAGCGACTCCGCGATTCAGACCCAGTACTTC. It translates to CASSRPSDSAIQTQYF. V is TRBV7-2 and J is TRBJ2-5; D gene unclear. CDR3 length: 16 amino acids. Per germline, CDR1 SGHTA and CDR2 FQGNSA. Trimming took 5 bases from V and 6 from J, leaving 22 bases between them. The whole variable domain, remainder taken from reference TRBV7-2 and TRBJ2-5, is GAGVSQSPSNKVTEKGKDVELRCDPISGHTALYWYRQSLGQGLEFLIYFQGNSAPDKSGLPSDRFSAERTGGSVSTLTIQRTQQEDSAVYLCASSRPSDSAIQTQYFGPGTRLLVL.

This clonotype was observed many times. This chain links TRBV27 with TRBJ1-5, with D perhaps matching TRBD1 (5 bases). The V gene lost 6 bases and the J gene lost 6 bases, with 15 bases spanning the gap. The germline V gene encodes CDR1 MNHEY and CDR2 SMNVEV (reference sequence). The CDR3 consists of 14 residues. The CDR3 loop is CASSPGQAGQPQHF. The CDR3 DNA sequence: TGTGCCAGCAGCCCGGGGCAGGCGGGTCAGCCCCAGCATTTT.

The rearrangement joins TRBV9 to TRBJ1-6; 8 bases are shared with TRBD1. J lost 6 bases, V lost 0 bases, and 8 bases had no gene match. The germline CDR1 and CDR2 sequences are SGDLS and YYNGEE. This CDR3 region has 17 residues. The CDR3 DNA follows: TGTGCCAGCAGCGTAGCCCCAGGGGGCGCGAGTAATTCACCCCTCCACTTT. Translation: CASSVAPGGASNSPLHF.

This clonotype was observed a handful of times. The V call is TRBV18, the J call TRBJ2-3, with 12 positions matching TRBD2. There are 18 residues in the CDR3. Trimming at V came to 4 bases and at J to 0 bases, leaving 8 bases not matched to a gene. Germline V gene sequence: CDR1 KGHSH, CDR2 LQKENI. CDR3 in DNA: TGTGCCAGCTCACTCCAAGGGACTAGCGGGCGTAGCACAGATACGCAGTATTTT. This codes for CASSLQGTSGRSTDTQYF.

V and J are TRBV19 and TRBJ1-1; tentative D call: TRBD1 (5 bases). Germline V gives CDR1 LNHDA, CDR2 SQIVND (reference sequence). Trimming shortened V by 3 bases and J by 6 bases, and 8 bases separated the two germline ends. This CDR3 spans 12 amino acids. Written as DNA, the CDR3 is TGTGCCAGTAGTATGGGGGGAGCTGAAGCTTTCTTT. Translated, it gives CASSMGGAEAFF.